A single TCR beta chain is shown here with its context. Its specificity is unknown. Amplification used 60 Vbeta primers and 13 Jbeta primers. Methods used by the authors: In a later analysis, the count reached 82 million or so unique TCR beta chains, with roughly 9.9 million shared. Measured with immunoSEQ multiplex PCR; TCRdb has only the in-frame clones, and not every one. That table gives V, J and clone size, and the DNA gave D and trimming. The table includes around 20,000 clones, about 80% detected once. These data belong to a study of cytomegalovirus exposure and HLA in healthy donors. As for the study in general: In terms of ancestry, the Caucasian-associated cluster contained 81% of the roughly 400 genotyped donors.

Findings and caveats of the study: Researchers left out some V segments, among them TRBV6-2 and TRBV6-3, as indistinguishable.

V was cut by 3 bases and J by 8 bases, with 14 bases left in between. This CDR3 region has 14 residues. From germline, CDR1 is MRHNA and CDR2 SNTAGT. The TCR originated in a human donor in good health. Source material: PBMCs. The chain couples TRBV6-4 to TRBJ1-5, with TRBD1 as a possible D gene (6 bases). CDR3 region: CASSEGGDYKPQHF. For the CDR3, the DNA is TGTGCCAGCAGTGAAGGGGGGGACTACAAGCCCCAGCATTTT.